The present TCR beta chain was sequenced within a study of CXCR3-negative and CXCR3-positive naive CD8 T cells. Study results and caveats: Naive cells positive for CXCR3 carried more hydrophobic TRB CDR3s than CXCR3-negative ones. Researchers reported similar TRBV-TRBJ usage in naive CXCR3-negative and CXCR3-positive cells, though memory differed.

The authors made the TRB cDNA libraries by 5' RACE using UMI labels. For each CDR3 protein, TCRdb gives one entry from its re-call of the 5' RACE reads, without DNA. The specimen's table records 110,000 or so distinct CDR3 sequences. Cells that were CD45RO-CCR7+CD27+CD95- constituted naive CD8+ T cells. The CDR3 extends over 12 amino acids. A remark on this clonotype: Its specificity is not known.

This clonotype originated in a human donor in good health. Some clones in this sample may be carry-over from other donors' samples. What was sequenced was naive CXCR3+ CD8+ T cells from blood. Subset in this sample: CD45RO-CCR7+CD27+CD95- naive CD8+ T cells expressing CXCR3 (TNR3+). The chain employs TRBV12-3 or TRBV12-4 and TRBJ2-7; TCRdb indicates TRBD1, and absent DNA this call remains unverified. The CDR3 reads CASSPQGYEQYF.